This TCR beta chain was identified during a study of identical twins. General study findings and limits: Within cord blood, abundant beta clonotypes carried fewer insertions, but memory repertoires showed no such trend.

This clonotype showed up many times. Its antigen is as yet unknown. The germline V and J ends were trimmed by 0 bases and 4 bases, with 15 bases remaining between them. Germline-derived CDR1 and CDR2 are DFQATT and SNEGSKA (reference sequence). The CDR3 totals 15 residues. TCRdb used MiXCR to reprocess the 5' RACE reads, holding one entry per CDR3 protein. The table records under 250,000 distinct CDR3 sequences, around 9.6% of them present only once. The V call is TRBV20-1, the J call TRBJ1-2, with no clear D. The sequenced sample was memory (CD45RO+) T cells sorted from blood. The TCR was taken from a woman aged 18-35 years in good health. CDR3 bases: TGCAGTGCTAGAGATCAAGGTTCAAGCTTCTATGGCTACACCTTC. Translation: CSARDQGSSFYGYTF.